The sequence of this T cell receptor (beta chain) was determined in a study of blood T cell repertoires in COVID-19 (dated by TCRdb to 2020 to 2022). Looking at the study overall: Samples from collaborators originated in the United States, Italy and Spain and spanned both the acute and convalescent phases of COVID-19. Samples were obtained from the ongoing ImmuneRACE study (first 160 participants) and from about 1,300 subjects provided by 6 global collaborators. HLA class I and class II types, where available, came from metadata supplied by the sample provider rather than from assay-based typing. The material from the prospective study consisted of cDNA or gDNA derived from T cells, B-cell-depleted T cells, or PBMCs. Subjects who had been exposed to COVID-19, were actively infected with it, or had recovered from it provided the deeply sampled blood TCRbeta repertoires that made up the dataset. A de-identified subject ID, COVID-19 status, age in years and sex were almost always included in the sample metadata. A freely available public database, intended as a resource for researchers studying the immune response to SARS-CoV-2, is where the repertoires were released. General study outcomes and caveats: The quantity of clinical and demographic metadata differed by source and by participant and was supplied without curation.

The immunoSEQ Assay, a bias-controlled multiplex PCR, was used to amplify TCRbeta CDR3 regions from genomic DNA. Concerning the study's data processing: The number of nucleated cells in each sample was estimated by amplification of reference gene primers within the assay. Sequence reads were collapsed and filtered to measure the absolute abundance of every unique TCRbeta CDR3 rearrangement. For each sample, productive Simpson clonality was calculated by taking the square root of Simpson's diversity index across productive rearrangements. Drawn from immuneACCESS, this table holds only the in-frame rearrangements with V and J called that TCRdb kept. Clones are partly lost; checked studies trace under half to an unresolved V gene and leave the rest unexplained. D and trimming come from the DNA, and the V and J calls and clone size come from that table. Across this sample there are 270,000 or so clones, with over 70% seen only once. Around 7.8% of the sample belongs to the ten largest clones.

Concerning this clone: What this receptor recognizes is not known. Base qualities are not recorded, but no much larger clone differs from it by a single base.

Each collaborating institution followed its own protocols to collect whole blood in K2EDTA tubes. Collaborator samples were shipped for TCRbeta analysis as frozen whole blood, isolated PBMCs, or DNA extracted from either sample type. The source is a human donor in a cohort sampled during active COVID-19. The specimen was peripheral blood.

The sequenced DNA: TGTGCCAGCAGCCAAAACACCGGGACAGGGGCAGATACGCAGTATTTT. It translates as CASSQNTGTGADTQYF. The V gene is TRBV5-4 and the J gene is TRBJ2-3, with 10 junctional bases fitting TRBD1. Including cysteine and phenylalanine, the CDR3 has 16 amino acids. Only the CDR3 portion is preserved as DNA: 48 bases, with reading frame beginning at the first base. The junction shows trimming of 4 bases on V and 4 bases on J, and the gene matches do not reach 9 bases of it. The germline V gene (reference sequence) provides CDR1 SGHNT and CDR2 YYREEE.